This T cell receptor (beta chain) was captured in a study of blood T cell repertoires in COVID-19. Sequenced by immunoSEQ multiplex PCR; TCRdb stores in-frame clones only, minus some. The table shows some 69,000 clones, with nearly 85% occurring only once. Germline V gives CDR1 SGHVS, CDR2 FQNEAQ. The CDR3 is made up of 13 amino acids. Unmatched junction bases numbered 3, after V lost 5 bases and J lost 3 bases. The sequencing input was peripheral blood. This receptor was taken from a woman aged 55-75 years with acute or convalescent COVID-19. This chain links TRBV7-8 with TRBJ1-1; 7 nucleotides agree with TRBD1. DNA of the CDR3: TGTGCCAGCAGCGTGCAGGGGGACACTGAAGCTTTCTTT. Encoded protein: CASSVQGDTEAFF.